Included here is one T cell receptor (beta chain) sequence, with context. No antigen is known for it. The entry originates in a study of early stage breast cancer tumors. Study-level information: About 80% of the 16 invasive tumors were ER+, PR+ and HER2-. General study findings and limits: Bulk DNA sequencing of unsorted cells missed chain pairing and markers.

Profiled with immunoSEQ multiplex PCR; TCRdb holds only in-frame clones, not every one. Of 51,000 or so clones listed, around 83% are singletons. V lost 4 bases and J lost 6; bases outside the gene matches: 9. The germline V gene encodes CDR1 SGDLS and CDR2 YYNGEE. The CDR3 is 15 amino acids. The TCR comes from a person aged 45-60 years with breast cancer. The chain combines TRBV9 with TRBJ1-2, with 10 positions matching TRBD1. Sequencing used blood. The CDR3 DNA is TGTGCCAGCAGCTCAAATAGACAGGGGGCGCATGGCTACACCTTC. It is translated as CASSSNRQGAHGYTF. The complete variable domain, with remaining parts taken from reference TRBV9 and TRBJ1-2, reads DSGVTQTPKHLITATGQRVTLRCSPRSGDLSVYWYQQSLDQGLQFLIQYYNGEERAKGNILERFSAQQFPDLHSELNLSSLELGDSALYFCASSSNRQGAHGYTFGSGTRLTVV.